This T cell receptor (beta chain) stems from a study of blood T cell repertoires in COVID-19. As processed by the authors: Estimated nucleated cell counts came from reference gene primer amplification. Only in-frame clones appear in the TCRdb table, and some are missing; sequencing was by immunoSEQ multiplex PCR. V, J and clone size are those of that table, while D and trimming were read from the DNA. This sample has approximately 280,000 clones; about four fifths occur once, and the top ten carry 5%. V dropped 6 bases and J dropped 10; count of bases not matched to a gene: 6. This CDR3 has 14 residues. Per the germline V gene, CDR1 is KGHDR and CDR2 is SFDVKD. Ages ranged from 18 to 89 years, with residence in 20 to 30 US areas.

The TCR originated in a man aged 35 to 55 who had been exposed to COVID-19. Sequenced sample: PBMCs or T cells enriched from blood (not recorded which). This chain uses TRBV24-1 with TRBJ2-1, with 12 nucleotides matching TRBD1. In DNA form, the CDR3 reads TGTGCCACCAGTTTGGGACAGGGGGCGGGGGAGCAGTTCTTC. Amino acid sequence: CATSLGQGAGEQFF.